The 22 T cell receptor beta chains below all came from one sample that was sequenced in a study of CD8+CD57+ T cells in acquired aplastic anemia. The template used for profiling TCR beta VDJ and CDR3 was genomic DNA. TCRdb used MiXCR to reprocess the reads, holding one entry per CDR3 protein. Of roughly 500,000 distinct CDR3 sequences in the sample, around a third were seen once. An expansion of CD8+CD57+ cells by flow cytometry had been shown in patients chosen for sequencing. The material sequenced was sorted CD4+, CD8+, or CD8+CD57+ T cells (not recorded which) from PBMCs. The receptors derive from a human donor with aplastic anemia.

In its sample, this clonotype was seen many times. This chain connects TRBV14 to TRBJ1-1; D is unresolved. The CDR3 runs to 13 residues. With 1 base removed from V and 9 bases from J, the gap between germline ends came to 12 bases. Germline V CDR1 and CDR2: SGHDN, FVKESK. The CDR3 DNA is TGTGCCAGCAGCCAAGTAGTATGGAACCAAGCTTTCTTT. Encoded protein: CASSQVVWNQAFF.

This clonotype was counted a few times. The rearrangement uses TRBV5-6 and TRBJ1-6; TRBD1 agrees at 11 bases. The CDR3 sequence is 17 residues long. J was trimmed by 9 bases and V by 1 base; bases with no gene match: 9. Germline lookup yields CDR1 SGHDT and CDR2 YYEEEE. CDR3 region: CASSLFGQGAGGSPLHF. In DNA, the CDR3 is TGTGCCAGCAGCTTGTTCGGACAGGGGGCTGGAGGTTCACCCCTCCACTTT.

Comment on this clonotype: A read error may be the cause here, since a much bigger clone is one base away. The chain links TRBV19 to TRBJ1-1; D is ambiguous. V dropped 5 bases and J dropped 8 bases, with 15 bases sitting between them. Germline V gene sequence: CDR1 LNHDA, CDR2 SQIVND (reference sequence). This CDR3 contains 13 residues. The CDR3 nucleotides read TGTGCCAGTAGTGCCAACCTTTGCGGAGAAGCTTTCTTT. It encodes CASSANLCGEAFF.

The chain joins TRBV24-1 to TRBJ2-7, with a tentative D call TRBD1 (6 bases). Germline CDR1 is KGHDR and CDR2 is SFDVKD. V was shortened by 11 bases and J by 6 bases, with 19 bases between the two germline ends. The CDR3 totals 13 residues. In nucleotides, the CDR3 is TGTGCCAGCGCTTCATCAGGGGTTGGCGAGCAGTACTTC. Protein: CASASSGVGEQYF.

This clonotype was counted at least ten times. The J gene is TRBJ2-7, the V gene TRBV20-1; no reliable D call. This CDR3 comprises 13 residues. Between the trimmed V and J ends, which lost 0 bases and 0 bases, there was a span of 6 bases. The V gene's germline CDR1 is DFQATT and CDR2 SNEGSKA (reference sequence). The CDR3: CSARDSRSYEQYF. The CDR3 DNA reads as TGCAGTGCTAGAGACTCTCGCTCCTACGAGCAGTACTTC.

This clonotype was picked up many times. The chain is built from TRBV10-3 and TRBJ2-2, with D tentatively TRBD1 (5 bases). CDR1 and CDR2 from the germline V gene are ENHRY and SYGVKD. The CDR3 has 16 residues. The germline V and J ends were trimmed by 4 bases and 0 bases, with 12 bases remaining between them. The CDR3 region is CAISGPRGTNTGELFF. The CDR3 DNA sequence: TGTGCCATCAGTGGCCCTAGGGGTACGAACACCGGGGAGCTGTTTTTT.

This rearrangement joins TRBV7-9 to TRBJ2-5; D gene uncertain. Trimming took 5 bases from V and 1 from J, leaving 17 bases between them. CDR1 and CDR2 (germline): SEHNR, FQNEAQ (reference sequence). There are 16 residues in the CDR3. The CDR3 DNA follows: TGTGCCAGCAGCCCCTCAGGATCCCAAACCCAAGAGACCCAGTACTTC. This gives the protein CASSPSGSQTQETQYF.

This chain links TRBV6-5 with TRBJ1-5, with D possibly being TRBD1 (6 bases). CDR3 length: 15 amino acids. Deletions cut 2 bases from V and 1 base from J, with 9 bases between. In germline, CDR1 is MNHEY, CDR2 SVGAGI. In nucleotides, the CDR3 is TGTGCCAGCAGTTACGGCAGGGGAAGCAATCAGCCCCAGCATTTT. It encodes CASSYGRGSNQPQHF.

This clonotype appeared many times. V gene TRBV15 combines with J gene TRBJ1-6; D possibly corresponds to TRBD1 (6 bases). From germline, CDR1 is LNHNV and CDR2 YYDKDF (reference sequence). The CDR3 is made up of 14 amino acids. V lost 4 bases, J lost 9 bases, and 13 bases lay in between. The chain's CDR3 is CATSKTGFSSPLHF. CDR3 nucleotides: TGTGCCACCAGCAAAACAGGGTTTTCTTCACCCCTCCACTTT. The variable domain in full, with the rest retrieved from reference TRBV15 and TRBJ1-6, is DAMVIQNPRYQVTQFGKPVTLSCSQTLNHNVMYWYQQKSSQAPKLLFHYYDKDFNNEADTPDNFQSRRPNTSFCFLDIRSPGLGDTAMYLCATSKTGFSSPLHFGNGTRLTVT.

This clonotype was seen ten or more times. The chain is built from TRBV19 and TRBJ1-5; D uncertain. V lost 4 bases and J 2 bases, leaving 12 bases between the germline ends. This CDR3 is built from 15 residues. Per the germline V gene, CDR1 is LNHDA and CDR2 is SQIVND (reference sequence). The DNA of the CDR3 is TGTGCCAGTAGTAGGGCCTCAGCGGGCAATCAGCCCCAGCATTTT. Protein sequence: CASSRASAGNQPQHF.

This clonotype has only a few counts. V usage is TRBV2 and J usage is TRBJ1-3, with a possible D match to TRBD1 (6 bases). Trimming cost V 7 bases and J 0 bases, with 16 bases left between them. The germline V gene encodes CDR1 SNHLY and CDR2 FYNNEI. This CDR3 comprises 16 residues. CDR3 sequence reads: CASIPETGRSGNTIYF. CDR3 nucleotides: TGTGCCAGCATTCCCGAAACAGGGCGCTCTGGAAACACCATATATTTT.

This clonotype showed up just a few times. DNA for the CDR3: TGCAGTGCTATATACCAGGGGACCCGGGACGGCTACACCTTC. Its translation: CSAIYQGTRDGYTF. This sequence joins TRBV20-1 and TRBJ1-2; maybe TRBD1 (6 bases). The V gene's germline CDR1 is DFQATT and CDR2 SNEGSKA (reference sequence). The V and J ends lost 4 bases and 8 bases respectively, with 20 bases between them. The CDR3 runs 14 residues.

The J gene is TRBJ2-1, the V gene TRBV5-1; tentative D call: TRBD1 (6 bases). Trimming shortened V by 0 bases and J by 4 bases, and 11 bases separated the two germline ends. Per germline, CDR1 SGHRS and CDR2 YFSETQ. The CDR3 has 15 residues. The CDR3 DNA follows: TGCGCCAGCAGCTTGGGCAGGGGTACTTACAATGAGCAGTTCTTC. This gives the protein CASSLGRGTYNEQFF. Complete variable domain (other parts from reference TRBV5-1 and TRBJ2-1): KAGVTQTPRYLIKTRGQQVTLSCSPISGHRSVSWYQQTPGQGLQFLFEYFSETQRNKGNFPGRFSGRQFSNSRSEMNVSTLELGDSALYLCASSLGRGTYNEQFFGPGTRLTVL.

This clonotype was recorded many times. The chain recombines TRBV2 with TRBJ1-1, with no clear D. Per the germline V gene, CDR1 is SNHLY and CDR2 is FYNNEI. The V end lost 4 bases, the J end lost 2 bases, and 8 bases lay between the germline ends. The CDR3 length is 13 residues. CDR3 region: CASSANTNTEAFF. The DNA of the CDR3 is TGTGCCAGCAGTGCCAATACAAACACTGAAGCTTTCTTT.

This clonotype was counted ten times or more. The CDR3 nucleotides are TGCAGCGTTGAAGACTTTCGGGATTCTGGAAACACCATATATTTT. Encoded protein: CSVEDFRDSGNTIYF. The chain joins TRBV29-1 to TRBJ1-3, with D unresolved. Trimming shortened V by 0 bases and J by 1 base, and 10 bases separated the two germline ends. The CDR3 runs 15 residues. Germline assignment: CDR1 SQVTM and CDR2 ANQGSEA.

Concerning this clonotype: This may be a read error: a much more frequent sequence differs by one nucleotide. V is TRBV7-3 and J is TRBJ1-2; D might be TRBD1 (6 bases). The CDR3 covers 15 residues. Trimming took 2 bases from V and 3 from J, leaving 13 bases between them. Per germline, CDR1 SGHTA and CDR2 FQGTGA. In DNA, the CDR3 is TGTGCCAGCAGCTTAGAGGGGACACCTGACTATGGCTACACCTTC. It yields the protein CASSLEGTPDYGYTF.

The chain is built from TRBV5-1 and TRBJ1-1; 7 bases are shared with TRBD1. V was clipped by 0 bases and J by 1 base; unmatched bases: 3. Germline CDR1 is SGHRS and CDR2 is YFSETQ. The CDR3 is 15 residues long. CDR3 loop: CASSLAGQRNTEAFF. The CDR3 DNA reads TGCGCCAGCAGCTTGGCGGGACAGAGGAACACTGAAGCTTTCTTT.

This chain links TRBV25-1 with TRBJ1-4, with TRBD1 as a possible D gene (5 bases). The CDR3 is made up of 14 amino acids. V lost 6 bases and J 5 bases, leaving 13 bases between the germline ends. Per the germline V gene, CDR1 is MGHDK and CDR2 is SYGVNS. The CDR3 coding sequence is TGTGCCAGCAGATGGGGGGAAGTGAATGAAAAACTGTTTTTT. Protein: CASRWGEVNEKLFF.

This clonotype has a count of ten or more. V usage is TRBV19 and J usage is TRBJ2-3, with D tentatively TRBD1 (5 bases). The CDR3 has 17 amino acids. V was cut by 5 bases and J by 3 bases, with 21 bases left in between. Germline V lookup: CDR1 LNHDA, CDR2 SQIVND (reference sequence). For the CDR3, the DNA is TGTGCCAGTAGTCCCCGTTCCGCAGGGATAAGGACAGATACGCAGTATTTT. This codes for CASSPRSAGIRTDTQYF.

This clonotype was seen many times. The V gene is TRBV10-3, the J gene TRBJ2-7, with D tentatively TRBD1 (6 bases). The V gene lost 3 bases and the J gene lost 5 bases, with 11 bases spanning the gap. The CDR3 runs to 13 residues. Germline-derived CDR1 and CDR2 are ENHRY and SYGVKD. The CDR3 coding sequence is TGTGCCATCAGTGATCCGGACAGCGACGAGCAGTACTTC. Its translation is CAISDPDSDEQYF.

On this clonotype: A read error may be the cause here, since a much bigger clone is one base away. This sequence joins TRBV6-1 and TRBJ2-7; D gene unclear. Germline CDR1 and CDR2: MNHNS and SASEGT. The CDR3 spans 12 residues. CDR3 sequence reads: CASATTSYEQHF. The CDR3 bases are TGTGCCAGCGCCACTACATCCTACGAGCAGCACTTC.

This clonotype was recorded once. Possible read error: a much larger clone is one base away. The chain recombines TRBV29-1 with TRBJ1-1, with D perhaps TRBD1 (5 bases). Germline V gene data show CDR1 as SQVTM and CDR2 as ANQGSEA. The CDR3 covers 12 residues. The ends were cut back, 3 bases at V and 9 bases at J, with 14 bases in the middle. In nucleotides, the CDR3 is TGCAGCGTTGAGACAGAGATTAAAAAAGCTTTCTTT. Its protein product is CSVETEIKKAFF.